Each of the 28 T cell receptor beta chains below was sequenced from the same sample in a study of T cell repertoires in cytomegalovirus infection. TCRdb re-derived calls from the reads in MiXCR, one entry per CDR3 protein. The repertoire holds hundreds of thousands of distinct CDR3 sequences, with approximately 34% as singletons. Material: PBMCs. All receptors derive from a human donor in good health (CMV status not recorded). Some clones in this sample may be carry-over from other donors' samples.

This sequence joins TRBV10-1 and TRBJ2-3, with D maybe TRBD1 (5 bases). V was clipped by 0 bases and J by 2 bases, with 9 bases between them. From germline, CDR1 is WNHNN and CDR2 SYGVQD (reference sequence). This CDR3 is 15 amino acids long. CDR3 residues: CASSESGRATDTQYF. The CDR3 nucleotides are TGCGCCAGCAGTGAGTCCGGCAGGGCCACAGATACGCAGTATTTT.

This clonotype was seen a few times. The CDR3 region is CASSDPLRDRGSPLHF. The CDR3 DNA reads as TGTGCCAGCAGTGACCCCCTTCGGGACAGGGGTTCACCCCTCCACTTT. The chain uses TRBV6-1 and TRBJ1-6; 10 bases align to TRBD1. Germline V lookup: CDR1 MNHNS, CDR2 SASEGT. The CDR3 spans 16 residues. J gave up 9 bases and V 3 bases, and 8 bases lay outside the gene matches.

The chain combines TRBV28 with TRBJ1-6; D is possibly TRBD1 (5 bases). The germline CDR1 and CDR2 sequences are MDHEN and SYDVKM. Trimming took 5 bases from V and 8 from J, leaving 19 bases between them. The CDR3 is made up of 16 amino acids. The CDR3 loop is CASSRPRDSSHSPLHF. The CDR3 nucleotides read TGTGCCAGCAGTCGGCCCCGGGACTCCTCTCATTCACCCCTCCACTTT.

This clonotype was seen a handful of times. This chain links TRBV7-9 with TRBJ2-1; 7 nucleotides match TRBD1. V gave up 10 bases and J gave up 12 bases; unmatched junction bases: 15. The germline gives CDR1 SEHNR, CDR2 FQNEAQ (reference sequence). The length of the CDR3 is 13 residues. The CDR3 loop is CATKGQPISGQFF. CDR3 bases: TGTGCCACCAAGGGACAGCCAATAAGTGGGCAGTTCTTC. Variable domain in full (rest from reference TRBV7-9 and TRBJ2-1): DTGVSQNPRHKITKRGQNVTFRCDPISEHNRLYWYRQTLGQGPEFLTYFQNEAQLEKSRLLSDRFSAERPKGSFSTLEIQRTEQGDSAMYLCATKGQPISGQFFGPGTRLTVL.

This clonotype was picked up a small number of times. The chain has TRBV6-1 and TRBJ1-2; D gene uncertain. Germline V gene data show CDR1 as MNHNS and CDR2 as SASEGT. The V and J ends lost 6 bases and 1 base respectively, with 9 bases between them. The CDR3 runs to 13 residues. The CDR3 DNA is TGTGCCAGCAGCGAGCGGGGTAACTATGGCTACACCTTC. It encodes CASSERGNYGYTF.

Notes on this clonotype: One end of the junction is discordant with germline, which a read error may explain. The V and J genes are TRBV7-6 and TRBJ1-3; D is possibly TRBD1 (6 bases). There are 14 residues in the CDR3. Germline assignment: CDR1 SGHVS and CDR2 FNYEAQ. The CDR3 region has the DNA TGTGCCAGCAGCTCGGACAGCTCTGTAAACACCATATATTTT. Its translation: CASSSDSSVNTIYF.

This clonotype was seen a handful of times. The V call is TRBV18, the J call TRBJ2-7, with 9 bases identical to TRBD1. The CDR3 covers 16 residues. The V and J ends lost 6 bases and 3 bases, in that order; junction bases with no gene match: 12. Germline V gene data show CDR1 as KGHSH and CDR2 as LQKENI. The CDR3 DNA reads TGTGCCAGCTCCCCCGTGGGGGACAGGGAAATCTACGAGCAGTACTTC. Its translation is CASSPVGDREIYEQYF.

The rearrangement joins TRBV24-1 to TRBJ2-2; 7 positions agree with TRBD2. The CDR3 is 17 amino acids. Germline lookup yields CDR1 KGHDR and CDR2 SFDVKD. V shed 0 bases, J shed 3 bases, and the junction held 6 bases outside the gene matches. The CDR3 reads CATSDLPGGGDTGELFF. Written as DNA, the CDR3 is TGTGCCACCAGTGATTTGCCCGGCGGGGGAGACACCGGGGAGCTGTTTTTT.

The chain is built from TRBV5-8 and TRBJ2-2; 8 bases fit TRBD2. Trimming took 0 bases from V and 4 from J; bases not matched to a gene: 5. The CDR3 covers 16 residues. Germline CDR1 SGHTS, CDR2 YDEGEE. The CDR3 sequence: CASSLVGLATTGELFF. In DNA form, the CDR3 reads TGTGCCAGCAGCTTGGTTGGACTAGCCACCACCGGGGAGCTGTTTTTT.

V usage is TRBV5-1 and J usage is TRBJ2-7; D possibly corresponds to TRBD2 (5 bases). Germline-derived CDR1 and CDR2 are SGHRS and YFSETQ. CDR3 length: 14 amino acids. V lost 4 bases and J lost 0, with 11 bases in between. The CDR3 loop reads CASSIPGSSYEQYF. The CDR3 nucleotides read TGCGCCAGCAGCATACCGGGATCCTCCTACGAGCAGTACTTC.

This clonotype occurred many times. The rearrangement uses TRBV11-2 and TRBJ2-3, with 8 nucleotides matching TRBD1. The CDR3 totals 15 residues. Germline CDR1 and CDR2: SGHAT and FQNNGV. V lost 5 bases and J lost 2; bases outside the gene matches: 6. This CDR3 reads CASSRTGNPTDTQYF. DNA for the CDR3: TGTGCCAGCAGCCGGACAGGGAACCCCACAGATACGCAGTATTTT. The entire variable domain, with the rest obtained from reference TRBV11-2 and TRBJ2-3, is as follows: EAGVAQSPRYKIIEKRQSVAFWCNPISGHATLYWYQQILGQGPKLLIQFQNNGVVDDSQLPKDRFSAERLKGVDSTLKIQPAKLEDSAVYLCASSRTGNPTDTQYFGPGTRLTVL.

This clonotype was seen a handful of times. A much larger clone is a single base away; this may be a read error. The rearrangement links TRBV7-8 to TRBJ1-5, with TRBD1 matching over 11 bases. The germline CDR1 and CDR2 sequences are SGHVS and FQNEAQ. The CDR3 is 18 residues long. The CDR3, as DNA: TGTGCCAGCAGCTTCGCCGGGACAGGGGGATCCCGCAATCAGTCCCAGCATTTT. It translates to CASSFAGTGGSRNQSQHF. Based on the CDR3 plus reference TRBV7-8 and TRBJ1-5, the full variable domain is GAGVSQSPRYKVAKRGQDVALRCDPISGHVSLFWYQQALGQGPEFLTYFQNEAQLDKSGLPSDRFFAERPEGSVSTLKIQRTQQEDSAVYLCASSFAGTGGSRNQSQHFGDGTRLSIL.

The gene calls are TRBV6-1 and TRBJ1-6; 7 bases map to TRBD1. Germline assignment: CDR1 MNHNS and CDR2 SASEGT. The V gene end was trimmed by 4 bases and the J gene end by 5 bases; junction bases not matched to a gene: 2. The CDR3 extends over 14 amino acids. CDR3 residues: CASSGDRHNSPLHF. The CDR3 DNA is TGTGCCAGCAGTGGGGACAGACATAATTCACCCCTCCACTTT.

The V call is TRBV6-1, the J call TRBJ2-3, with D possibly being TRBD1 or TRBD2 (6 bases each). Deletions cut 11 bases from V and 5 bases from J, with 8 bases between. Germline assignment: CDR1 MNHNS and CDR2 SASEGT. This CDR3 comprises 10 residues. CDR3 in DNA: TGTGCCGGGGGGCAAGATACGCAGTATTTT. Translation gives CAGGQDTQYF.

The sample holds many counts of this clonotype. This chain uses TRBV4-2 with TRBJ2-3; weak D call: TRBD2 (5 bases). CDR3 size: 15 residues. V was clipped by 1 base and J by 6 bases, with 14 bases between them. CDR1 and CDR2 (germline): LGHNA, YNFKEQ. The chain's CDR3 is CASSQVNRRADTQYF. The CDR3 DNA follows: TGTGCCAGCAGCCAAGTTAACCGGCGGGCCGATACGCAGTATTTT.

The genes are TRBV28 and TRBJ1-1; maybe TRBD1 (6 bases). Trimming removed 3 bases at V and 9 bases at J, with 17 bases between. Germline V gives CDR1 MDHEN, CDR2 SYDVKM. This CDR3 spans 14 amino acids. CDR3 region: CASSFVGARNKAFF. The CDR3, as DNA: TGTGCCAGCAGTTTTGTGGGGGCGCGGAACAAAGCTTTCTTT. The full variable domain, its missing parts supplied by reference TRBV28 and TRBJ1-1, is DVKVTQSSRYLVKRTGEKVFLECVQDMDHENMFWYRQDPGLGLRLIYFSYDVKMKEKGDIPEGYSVSREKKERFSLILESASTNQTSMYLCASSFVGARNKAFFGQGTRLTVV.

The table lists this clonotype with a few counts. The chain recombines TRBV7-2 with TRBJ2-1, with 9 bases aligning to TRBD1. Germline V gene lookup returns CDR1 SGHTA and CDR2 FQGNSA. The CDR3 contains 14 residues. V lost 6 bases, J lost 4 bases, and 4 bases stayed unmatched. The CDR3 reads CASRRQGVYNEQFF. The CDR3, as DNA: TGTGCCAGCAGGCGACAGGGGGTTTACAATGAGCAGTTCTTC.

The chain has TRBV15 and TRBJ2-7; the D call may be TRBD1 or TRBD2 (5 bases each). Trimming took off 0 bases at V and 6 bases at J, with 18 bases between the two ends. The CDR3 is made up of 16 amino acids. CDR1 LNHNV and CDR2 YYDKDF come from the germline V gene (reference sequence). CDR3 residues: CATSRDRVKGRAEQYF. The CDR3 DNA sequence: TGTGCCACCAGCAGAGATCGGGTAAAGGGGCGGGCCGAGCAGTACTTC.

V and J are TRBV11-1 and TRBJ2-7; 8 nucleotides agree with TRBD1. The CDR3 contains 15 residues. After removal of 2 bases from V and 5 bases from J, the junction contained 8 bases not matched to a gene. CDR1 and CDR2 from the germline V gene are SGHAT and FQDESV (reference sequence). The DNA for the CDR3 is TGTGCCAGCAGCTTATCGAGGGACAGGACCGACGAGCAGTACTTC. This gives the protein CASSLSRDRTDEQYF. Based on the CDR3 plus reference TRBV11-1 and TRBJ2-7, the full variable domain is EAEVAQSPRYKITEKSQAVAFWCDPISGHATLYWYRQILGQGPELLVQFQDESVVDDSQLPKDRFSAERLKGVDSTLKIQPAELGDSAMYLCASSLSRDRTDEQYFGPGTRLTVT.

This clonotype has a handful of counts. The chain has TRBV20-1 and TRBJ2-1; unclear D gene. This CDR3 has 12 residues. V dropped 3 bases and J dropped 4 bases, with 7 bases sitting between them. Per the germline V gene, CDR1 is DFQATT and CDR2 is SNEGSKA (reference sequence). In nucleotides, the CDR3 is TGCAGTGCTAGTCCAGAGTACAATGAGCAGTTCTTC. Its translation: CSASPEYNEQFF.

This clonotype appeared a few times. The rearrangement uses TRBV12-3 or TRBV12-4 and TRBJ1-1; TRBD1 agrees at 8 bases. The CDR3 covers 15 residues. Trimming at V came to 3 bases and at J to 1 base, leaving 4 bases not matched to a gene. The CDR3 nucleotides read TGTGCCAGCAGTTTTCAGGGGGCCAAGAACACTGAAGCTTTCTTT. Translation gives CASSFQGAKNTEAFF.

As to this clonotype: One end of the junction does not line up with germline, which may come from a read error. The genes are TRBV30 and TRBJ1-1; D call uncertain. Germline V gene lookup returns CDR1 GTSNPN and CDR2 SVGIG (reference sequence). This CDR3 spans 15 amino acids. CDR3 bases: TGTGCCTGGAAGGGCAGACAACCCCTGAACACTGAAGCTTACTTT. Amino acids: CAWKGRQPLNTEAYF.

Comments on this clonotype: A much larger clone differs by one base, so this may be a read error. The genes are TRBV7-2 and TRBJ2-2; D possibly matches TRBD1 or TRBD2 (5 bases each). The CDR3 consists of 13 residues. CDR1 and CDR2 from the germline V gene are SGHTA and FQGNSA. CDR3 residues: CASSSRVSGEMFF. Here the CDR3 DNA reads TGTGCCAGCAGCAGCAGGGTCTCCGGGGAGATGTTTTTT.

CDR3: CASSDTLAGGRRETQYF. For the CDR3, the DNA is TGTGCCAGCAGTGACACATTAGCGGGGGGCCGCCGGGAGACCCAGTACTTC. This chain joins TRBV25-1 and TRBJ2-5, with 10 bases matching TRBD2. With V trimmed by 3 bases and J by 5 bases, 12 bases remained unmatched. The CDR3 is made up of 17 amino acids. Germline CDR1 and CDR2: MGHDK and SYGVNS.

In its sample, this clonotype was seen a few times. The DNA of the CDR3 is TGTGCCACCACAAACTCCTACAATGAGCAGTTCTTC. As protein: CATTNSYNEQFF. V usage is TRBV10-3 and J usage is TRBJ2-1; no clear D gene. CDR1 is ENHRY and CDR2 is SYGVKD in the germline V gene. Trimming took 10 bases from V and 0 from J, leaving 7 bases between them. The CDR3 is 12 residues long.

Concerning this clonotype itself: One end of the junction varies from germline; a read error may be responsible. The DNA for the CDR3 is TGTGCCACCCCCCGACCCTCGGATACGACTGGAGCTTTCTTT. It translates to CATPRPSDTTGAFF. The chain couples TRBV7-6 to TRBJ1-1; D is undetermined. The length of the CDR3 is 14 residues. CDR1 and CDR2 from the germline V gene are SGHVS and FNYEAQ.

This clonotype appeared a single time. Since the CDR3 does not end with the conserved phenylalanine or tryptophan, this likely comes from a read error. The chain carries TRBV7-6 and TRBJ2-7; the match to TRBD1 covers 7 bases. The CDR3 has 13 residues. Germline V CDR1 and CDR2: SGHVS, FNYEAQ. V shed 11 bases, J shed 0 bases, and the junction held 7 bases outside the gene matches. The CDR3 coding sequence is TGTGCCTTCGAGCACAGGGGCTCCTACGAGCAGTACTTA. It specifies CAFEHRGSYEQYL.

This clonotype was observed a handful of times. This chain connects TRBV20-1 to TRBJ1-1; no clear D. This CDR3 spans 12 amino acids. From germline, CDR1 is DFQATT and CDR2 SNEGSKA (reference sequence). V shed 6 bases and J shed 1 base, with 9 bases lying between them. The CDR3: CSAYDGNTEAFF. In DNA, the CDR3 is TGCAGTGCCTACGACGGGAACACTGAAGCTTTCTTT.